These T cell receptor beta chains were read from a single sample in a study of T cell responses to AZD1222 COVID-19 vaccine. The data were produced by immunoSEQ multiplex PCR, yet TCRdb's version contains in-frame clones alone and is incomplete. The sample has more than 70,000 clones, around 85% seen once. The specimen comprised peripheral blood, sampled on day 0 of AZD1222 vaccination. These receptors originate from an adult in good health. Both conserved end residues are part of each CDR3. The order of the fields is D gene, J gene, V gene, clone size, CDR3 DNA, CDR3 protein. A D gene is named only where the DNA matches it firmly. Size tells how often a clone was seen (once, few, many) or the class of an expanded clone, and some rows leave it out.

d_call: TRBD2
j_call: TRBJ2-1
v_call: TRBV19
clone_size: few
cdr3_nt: TGTGCCAGTAGAGGACTAGTCTACAATGAGCAGTTCTTC
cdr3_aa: CASRGLVYNEQFF

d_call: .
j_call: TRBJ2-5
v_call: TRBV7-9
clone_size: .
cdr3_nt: TGTGCCAGCAGCTCCTTCCCGAGGGAGACCCAGTACTTC
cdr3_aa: CASSSFPRETQYF

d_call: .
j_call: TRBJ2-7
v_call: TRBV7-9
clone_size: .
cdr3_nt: TGTGCCAGCGCTCCGCAGGCTAGGGAGCAGTACTTC
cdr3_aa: CASAPQAREQYF

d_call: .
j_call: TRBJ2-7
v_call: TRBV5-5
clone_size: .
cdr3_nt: TGTGCCAGCAGCTTGGATATGCTTAGCTCCTACGAGCAGTACTTC
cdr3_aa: CASSLDMLSSYEQYF

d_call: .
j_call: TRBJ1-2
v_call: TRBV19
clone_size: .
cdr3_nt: TGTGCCAGTAGTATAGACAGTTCCTATGGCTACACCTTC
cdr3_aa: CASSIDSSYGYTF

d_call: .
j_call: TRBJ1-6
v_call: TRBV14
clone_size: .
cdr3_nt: TGTGCCAGCAGCGACAGTAATTCACCCCTCCACTTT
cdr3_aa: CASSDSNSPLHF

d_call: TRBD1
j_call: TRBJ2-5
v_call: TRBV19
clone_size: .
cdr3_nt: TGTGCCAGTAGTGCACTCCGGGACAGGGGTGGGGAGACCCAGTACTTC
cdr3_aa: CASSALRDRGGETQYF

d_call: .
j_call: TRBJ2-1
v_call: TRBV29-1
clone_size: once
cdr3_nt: TGCAGCGTTGACCCCCGGGGCAATGAGCAGTTCTTC
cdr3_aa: CSVDPRGNEQFF

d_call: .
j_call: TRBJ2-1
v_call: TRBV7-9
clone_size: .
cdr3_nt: TGTGCCAGCAGCTTAGTTATAGGCACTCTCAATGAGCAGTTCTTC
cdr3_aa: CASSLVIGTLNEQFF

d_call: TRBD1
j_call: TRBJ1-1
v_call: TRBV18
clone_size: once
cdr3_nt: TGTGCCAGCTCGTCAGACAGGGGAGGCACTGAAGCTTTCTTT
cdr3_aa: CASSSDRGGTEAFF

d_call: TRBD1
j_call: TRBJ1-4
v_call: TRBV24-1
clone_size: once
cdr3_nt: TGTGCCACCAGTGATTCCGGACAGGGGCGGGAAAAACTGTTTTTT
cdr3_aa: CATSDSGQGREKLFF

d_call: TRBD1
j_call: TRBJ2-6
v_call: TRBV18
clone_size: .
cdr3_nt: TGTGCCAGCTCACTTCTACCTGGGACAGTCTCTGGGGCCAACGTCCTGACTTTC
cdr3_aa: CASSLLPGTVSGANVLTF

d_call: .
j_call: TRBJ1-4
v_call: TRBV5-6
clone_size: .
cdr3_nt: TGTGCCAGCAGCGGGCAGGGGCACCCCGGGGGAAATGAAAAACTGTTTTTT
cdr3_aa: CASSGQGHPGGNEKLFF

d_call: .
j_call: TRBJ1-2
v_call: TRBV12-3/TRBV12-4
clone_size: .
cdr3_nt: TGTGCCAGCAGTTTCGCTAGGGAGGGGGGCTACACCTTC
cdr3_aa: CASSFAREGGYTF